This is a list of T cell receptor beta chains from one sample in a study of beta chain features in type 1 diabetes. TCRdb's copy holds only in-frame clones and misses some; the assay was immunoSEQ multiplex PCR. The sample includes 20,000 to 30,000 clones, around 63% of them seen just once. The sequenced sample consisted of Tregs from blood. The receptors derive from a man in his late teens or twenties with type 1 diabetes. Each CDR3 is given with its conserved first and last residue. D genes are given only for firm matches. Clone size is given for some rows only: seen once, a few or many times, or a class if the clone is expanded.

V gene: TRBV7-6
D gene: .
J gene: TRBJ1-4
clone size: .
CDR3 DNA: TGTGCCAGCAGCTTATGGGGCGAAAAACTGTTTTTT
CDR3 protein: CASSLWGEKLFF

V gene: TRBV5-1
D gene: TRBD2
J gene: TRBJ2-3
clone size: .
CDR3 DNA: TGCGCCAGCAGGGCTAGCGGTCGCACAGATACGCAGTATTTT
CDR3 protein: CASRASGRTDTQYF

V gene: TRBV28
D gene: .
J gene: TRBJ2-3
clone size: .
CDR3 DNA: TGTGCCAGCAGTTACAGTGATAGGACAGATACGCAGTATTTT
CDR3 protein: CASSYSDRTDTQYF

V gene: TRBV6-1
D gene: TRBD1
J gene: TRBJ2-3
clone size: .
CDR3 DNA: TGTGCCAGCGGACCCGGGACAGCTAGCACAGATACGCAGTATTTT
CDR3 protein: CASGPGTASTDTQYF

V gene: TRBV28
D gene: .
J gene: TRBJ2-1
clone size: .
CDR3 DNA: TGTGCCAGCAGTTCTGCGAGCTCCTACAATGAGCAGTTCTTC
CDR3 protein: CASSSASSYNEQFF

V gene: TRBV5-1
D gene: .
J gene: TRBJ2-1
clone size: once
CDR3 DNA: TGCGCCAGCAGCGCCGGGACTCTATTTTGGGAGCAGTTCTTC
CDR3 protein: CASSAGTLFWEQFF

V gene: TRBV5-4
D gene: .
J gene: TRBJ1-2
clone size: .
CDR3 DNA: TGTGCCAGCAGCTTTTGGACTAGCTATGGCTACACCTTC
CDR3 protein: CASSFWTSYGYTF

V gene: TRBV29-1
D gene: .
J gene: TRBJ2-7
clone size: .
CDR3 DNA: TGCAGCGTTGGGTGGGGCTCAGCCTACGAGCAGTACTTC
CDR3 protein: CSVGWGSAYEQYF

V gene: TRBV9
D gene: TRBD2
J gene: TRBJ2-7
clone size: .
CDR3 DNA: TGTGCCAGCAGCGTAGGGGAGGGGGAGCAGTACTTC
CDR3 protein: CASSVGEGEQYF

V gene: TRBV12-5
D gene: TRBD1
J gene: TRBJ2-7
clone size: .
CDR3 DNA: TGTGCTAGTGGACTCCACTCCGGGACAGGAAGGCTCGAGCAGTACTTC
CDR3 protein: CASGLHSGTGRLEQYF

V gene: TRBV28
D gene: TRBD2
J gene: TRBJ2-2
clone size: .
CDR3 DNA: TGTGCCAGCAGTTGGGGGAGGGTCACCGGGGAGCTGTTTTTT
CDR3 protein: CASSWGRVTGELFF

V gene: TRBV11-1
D gene: TRBD1
J gene: TRBJ2-6
clone size: .
CDR3 DNA: TGTGCCAGCAGCCGTCCCGGGACAGGGACCGGGGCCAACGTCCTGACTTTC
CDR3 protein: CASSRPGTGTGANVLTF

V gene: TRBV6-5
D gene: TRBD2
J gene: TRBJ2-1
clone size: few
CDR3 DNA: TGTGCCAGTCGTCCCGGGGGGGTAAGGTACAATGAGCAGTTCTTC
CDR3 protein: CASRPGGVRYNEQFF

V gene: TRBV5-1
D gene: TRBD2
J gene: TRBJ2-7
clone size: .
CDR3 DNA: TGCGCCAGCAGCCCGGGAGGTCGGTCCTCCTCCTACGAGCAGTACTTC
CDR3 protein: CASSPGGRSSSYEQYF

V gene: TRBV29-1
D gene: .
J gene: TRBJ2-5
clone size: .
CDR3 DNA: TGCAGCGTTGATTCTTTTTTCGAGGGGACCCAGTACTTC
CDR3 protein: CSVDSFFEGTQYF

V gene: TRBV5-1
D gene: .
J gene: TRBJ2-1
clone size: .
CDR3 DNA: TGCGCCAGCAGCTTCTCCGGGTACAATGAGCAGTTCTTC
CDR3 protein: CASSFSGYNEQFF

V gene: TRBV7-2
D gene: .
J gene: TRBJ1-5
clone size: .
CDR3 DNA: TGTGCCAGCAGCTTAGGCGGGAATAGCAATCAGCCCCAGCATTTT
CDR3 protein: CASSLGGNSNQPQHF

V gene: TRBV6-1
D gene: .
J gene: TRBJ1-1
clone size: .
CDR3 DNA: TGTGCCAGCAAACGGACTATGAACACTGAAGCTTTCTTT
CDR3 protein: CASKRTMNTEAFF

V gene: TRBV5-1
D gene: TRBD2
J gene: TRBJ2-1
clone size: few
CDR3 DNA: TGCGCCAGCACGGGGACTAGCGGCACTTACAATGAGCAGTTCTTC
CDR3 protein: CASTGTSGTYNEQFF

V gene: TRBV10-3
D gene: .
J gene: TRBJ1-4
clone size: .
CDR3 DNA: TGTGCCATCAGTGATAGGGAGTTAGGTGAAAAACTGTTTTTT
CDR3 protein: CAISDRELGEKLFF

V gene: TRBV7-2
D gene: TRBD1
J gene: TRBJ2-1
clone size: .
CDR3 DNA: TGTGCCAGCAGATACGGACAGGTTCCCTACAATGAGCAGTTCTTC
CDR3 protein: CASRYGQVPYNEQFF

V gene: TRBV5-4
D gene: TRBD2
J gene: TRBJ2-2
clone size: .
CDR3 DNA: TGTGCCAGCAGATTGACTAGCGGGGGGGCCGGGGAGCTGTTTTTT
CDR3 protein: CASRLTSGGAGELFF

V gene: TRBV5-1
D gene: .
J gene: TRBJ2-6
clone size: few
CDR3 DNA: TGCGCCACCCGGGGGGCAGAGTCTCGGGCCAACGTCCTGACTTTC
CDR3 protein: CATRGAESRANVLTF

V gene: TRBV19
D gene: TRBD1
J gene: TRBJ1-1
clone size: .
CDR3 DNA: TGTGCCAGTACCCCGACAGGGGCGAACACTGAAGCTTTCTTT
CDR3 protein: CASTPTGANTEAFF

V gene: TRBV18
D gene: .
J gene: TRBJ2-3
clone size: .
CDR3 DNA: TGTGCCAGCTCGCCCCTTTCAATCAGTGGAGCCTCTAGCACAGATACGCAGTATTTT
CDR3 protein: CASSPLSISGASSTDTQYF

V gene: TRBV25-1
D gene: TRBD1
J gene: TRBJ2-1
clone size: .
CDR3 DNA: TGTGCCGGCAGTGACCCCGGGACAGGGCGCAATGAGCAGTTCTTC
CDR3 protein: CAGSDPGTGRNEQFF

V gene: TRBV19
D gene: .
J gene: TRBJ2-1
clone size: few
CDR3 DNA: TGTGCCAGTAGTATAAATGGGCCTCGTGTTGAGCAGTTCTTC
CDR3 protein: CASSINGPRVEQFF

V gene: TRBV28
D gene: TRBD1
J gene: TRBJ1-5
clone size: .
CDR3 DNA: TGTGCCAGCAGTTTTTTTACAGGGGGCAATCAGCCCCAGCATTTT
CDR3 protein: CASSFFTGGNQPQHF

V gene: TRBV28
D gene: TRBD1
J gene: TRBJ2-1
clone size: once
CDR3 DNA: TGTGCCAGCGTAACGACAGGGGGCTCCTACAATGAGCAGTTCTTC
CDR3 protein: CASVTTGGSYNEQFF

V gene: TRBV12-5
D gene: .
J gene: TRBJ2-7
clone size: .
CDR3 DNA: TGTGCTAGTGCCTGGGGGGTAGGCGAGCAGTACTTC
CDR3 protein: CASAWGVGEQYF

V gene: TRBV4-1
D gene: TRBD2
J gene: TRBJ2-1
clone size: few
CDR3 DNA: TGCGCCAGCAGCCACCCTCGGGAGGGCCGGGCTGAGCAGTTCTTC
CDR3 protein: CASSHPREGRAEQFF

V gene: TRBV28
D gene: .
J gene: TRBJ2-1
clone size: .
CDR3 DNA: TGTGCCAGCAGTCCTAGGAAGCTTTACTCCAGCTCCTACAATGAGCAGTTCTTC
CDR3 protein: CASSPRKLYSSSYNEQFF

V gene: TRBV7-9
D gene: .
J gene: TRBJ2-2
clone size: .
CDR3 DNA: TGTGCCAGCAGCAAGCCAAACACCGGGGAGCTGTTTTTT
CDR3 protein: CASSKPNTGELFF

V gene: TRBV14
D gene: .
J gene: TRBJ2-7
clone size: .
CDR3 DNA: TGTGCCAGCAGCCCTGGCCTTACCTACGAGCAGTACTTC
CDR3 protein: CASSPGLTYEQYF

V gene: TRBV7-2
D gene: .
J gene: TRBJ2-5
clone size: .
CDR3 DNA: TGTGCCAGCAGCTGGGGGCTGGAAGAGACCCAGTACTTC
CDR3 protein: CASSWGLEETQYF

V gene: TRBV7-2
D gene: TRBD1
J gene: TRBJ2-1
clone size: .
CDR3 DNA: TGTGCCAGCAGCTCCGACAGGGGGGAAGAGCAGTTCTTC
CDR3 protein: CASSSDRGEEQFF

V gene: TRBV6-5
D gene: TRBD1
J gene: TRBJ1-5
clone size: .
CDR3 DNA: TGTGCCAGCAGTTCTCTCGGGACAGGGAATCAGCCCCAGCATTTT
CDR3 protein: CASSSLGTGNQPQHF

V gene: TRBV7-9
D gene: .
J gene: TRBJ2-7
clone size: .
CDR3 DNA: TGTGCCAGCAGCTTTGGGGGATCGGACTACGAGCAGTACTTC
CDR3 protein: CASSFGGSDYEQYF

V gene: TRBV5-6
D gene: .
J gene: TRBJ2-3
clone size: few
CDR3 DNA: TGTGCCAGCAGGCGAAAGATCAGGGACTTGTCCACAGATACGCAGTATTTT
CDR3 protein: CASRRKIRDLSTDTQYF

V gene: TRBV29-1
D gene: .
J gene: TRBJ2-7
clone size: .
CDR3 DNA: TGCAGCCTCCCTGGGCCCTCCGTCGAGCAGTACTTC
CDR3 protein: CSLPGPSVEQYF

V gene: TRBV19
D gene: .
J gene: TRBJ1-1
clone size: few
CDR3 DNA: TGTGCCAGTCTTGACGCAGGGGTCGGCGCTGAAGCTTTCTTT
CDR3 protein: CASLDAGVGAEAFF

V gene: TRBV9
D gene: .
J gene: TRBJ2-1
clone size: few
CDR3 DNA: TGTGCCAGCAGCCCGGGCTCGGGAGACAATGAGCAGTTCTTC
CDR3 protein: CASSPGSGDNEQFF

V gene: TRBV7-2
D gene: .
J gene: TRBJ2-1
clone size: once
CDR3 DNA: TGTGCCAGCAGCTTATCCCGAGGATACAATGAGCAGTTCTTC
CDR3 protein: CASSLSRGYNEQFF

V gene: TRBV29-1
D gene: TRBD1
J gene: TRBJ1-2
clone size: .
CDR3 DNA: TGCAGCGTGAGGGACAGGGTGTTCGGGCCTTATGGCTACACCTTC
CDR3 protein: CSVRDRVFGPYGYTF

V gene: TRBV6-6
D gene: TRBD2
J gene: TRBJ2-2
clone size: .
CDR3 DNA: TGTGCCAGCAGTTACACGGGGGGGGACACCGGGGAGCTGTTTTTT
CDR3 protein: CASSYTGGDTGELFF

V gene: TRBV7-9
D gene: .
J gene: TRBJ2-2
clone size: .
CDR3 DNA: TGTGCCAGCCACCCGCGAGGTACCGGGGAGCTGTTTTTT
CDR3 protein: CASHPRGTGELFF

V gene: TRBV28
D gene: TRBD1
J gene: TRBJ2-1
clone size: .
CDR3 DNA: TGTGCCAGCAGTCTCCCGGGACAGGGGTACAATGAGCAGTTCTTC
CDR3 protein: CASSLPGQGYNEQFF

V gene: TRBV6-5
D gene: .
J gene: TRBJ1-1
clone size: .
CDR3 DNA: TGTGCCAGCTGGGGGGGGGCGTACACTGAAGCTTTCTTT
CDR3 protein: CASWGGAYTEAFF

V gene: TRBV7-2
D gene: TRBD2
J gene: TRBJ2-3
clone size: .
CDR3 DNA: TGTGCCAGCAGCTCCGGACTAGCGGGGGTCTCAGATACGCAGTATTTT
CDR3 protein: CASSSGLAGVSDTQYF

V gene: TRBV11-3
D gene: TRBD2
J gene: TRBJ2-3
clone size: .
CDR3 DNA: TGTGCCAGCAGACAAACTAGCGGAGGTTTCACAGATACGCAGTATTTT
CDR3 protein: CASRQTSGGFTDTQYF

V gene: TRBV6-6
D gene: TRBD1
J gene: TRBJ1-4
clone size: .
CDR3 DNA: TGTGCCAGCAGCCAGGACAGGGAAACTAATGAAAAACTGTTTTTT
CDR3 protein: CASSQDRETNEKLFF

V gene: TRBV7-9
D gene: TRBD1
J gene: TRBJ1-2
clone size: .
CDR3 DNA: TGTGCCAGCAGCTGGACAGGGGGATCGTTGGGCTACACCTTC
CDR3 protein: CASSWTGGSLGYTF

V gene: TRBV11-2
D gene: TRBD1
J gene: TRBJ2-1
clone size: few
CDR3 DNA: TGTGCCAGCAGCAGCCGGGACAGGGAATACAATGAGCAGTTCTTC
CDR3 protein: CASSSRDREYNEQFF

V gene: TRBV28
D gene: TRBD1
J gene: TRBJ1-2
clone size: .
CDR3 DNA: TGTGCCAGCAGGGAGCCGGGACAGGGGAACTATGGCTACACCTTC
CDR3 protein: CASREPGQGNYGYTF

V gene: TRBV10-3
D gene: TRBD2
J gene: TRBJ2-7
clone size: .
CDR3 DNA: TGTGCCATCAGTGAGTCCGGCGGGAGTAGGTACGAGCAGTACTTC
CDR3 protein: CAISESGGSRYEQYF

V gene: TRBV7-9
D gene: TRBD1
J gene: TRBJ1-1
clone size: .
CDR3 DNA: TGTGCCTCGACAGGGAAGGGGAACACTGAAGCTTTCTTT
CDR3 protein: CASTGKGNTEAFF

V gene: TRBV30
D gene: .
J gene: TRBJ1-2
clone size: .
CDR3 DNA: TGTGCCTGGACGTCCAAATACAGGGCGCGGGACTATGGCTACACCTTC
CDR3 protein: CAWTSKYRARDYGYTF